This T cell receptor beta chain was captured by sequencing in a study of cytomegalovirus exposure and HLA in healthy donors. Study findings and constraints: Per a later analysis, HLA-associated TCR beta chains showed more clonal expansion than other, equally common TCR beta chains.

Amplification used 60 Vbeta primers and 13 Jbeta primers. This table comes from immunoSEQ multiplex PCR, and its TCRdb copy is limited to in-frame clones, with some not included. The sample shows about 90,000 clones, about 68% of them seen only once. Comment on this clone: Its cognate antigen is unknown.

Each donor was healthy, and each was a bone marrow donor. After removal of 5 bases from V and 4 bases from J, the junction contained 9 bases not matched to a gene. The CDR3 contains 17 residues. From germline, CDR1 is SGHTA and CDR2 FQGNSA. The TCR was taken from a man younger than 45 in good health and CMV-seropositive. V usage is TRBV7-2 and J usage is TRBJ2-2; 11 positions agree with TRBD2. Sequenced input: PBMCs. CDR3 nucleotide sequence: TGTGCCAGCAGCGCATCAGGGACTAGCGGATTCACCGGGGAGCTGTTTTTT. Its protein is CASSASGTSGFTGELFF.